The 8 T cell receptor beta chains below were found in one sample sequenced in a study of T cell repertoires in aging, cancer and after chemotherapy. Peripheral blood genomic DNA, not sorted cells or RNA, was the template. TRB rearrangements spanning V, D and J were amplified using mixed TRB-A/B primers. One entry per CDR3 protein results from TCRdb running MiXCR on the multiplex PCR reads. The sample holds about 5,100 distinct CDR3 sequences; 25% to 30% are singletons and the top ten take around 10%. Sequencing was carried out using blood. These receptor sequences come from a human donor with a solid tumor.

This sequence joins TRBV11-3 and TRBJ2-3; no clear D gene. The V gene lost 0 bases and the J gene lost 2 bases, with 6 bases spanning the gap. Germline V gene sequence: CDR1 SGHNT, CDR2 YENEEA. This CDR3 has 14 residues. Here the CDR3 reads CASSLDRYTDTQYF. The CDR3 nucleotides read TGTGCCAGCAGCTTAGATCGCTACACAGATACGCAGTATTTT. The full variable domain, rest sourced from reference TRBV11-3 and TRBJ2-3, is EAGVVQSPRYKIIEKKQPVAFWCNPISGHNTLYWYLQNLGQGPELLIRYENEEAVDDSQLPKDRFSAERLKGVDSTLKIQPAELGDSAVYLCASSLDRYTDTQYFGPGTRLTVL.

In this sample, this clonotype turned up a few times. The CDR3 spells CASRRGPEAFF. The CDR3 DNA reads as TGCGCCAGCCGGAGGGGACCTGAAGCTTTCTTT. The V gene is TRBV10-2, the J gene TRBJ1-1, with a tentative D call TRBD1 (5 bases). CDR1 WSHSY and CDR2 SAAADI come from the germline V gene. This CDR3 region has 11 residues. Trimming stripped 8 bases from V and 6 bases from J, with 10 bases between.

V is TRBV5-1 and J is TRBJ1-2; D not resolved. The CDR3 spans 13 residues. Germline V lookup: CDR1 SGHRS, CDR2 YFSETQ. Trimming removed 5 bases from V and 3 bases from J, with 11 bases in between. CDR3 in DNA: TGCGCCAGCAGTCAGGACTCTTACTATGGCTACACCTTC. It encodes CASSQDSYYGYTF.

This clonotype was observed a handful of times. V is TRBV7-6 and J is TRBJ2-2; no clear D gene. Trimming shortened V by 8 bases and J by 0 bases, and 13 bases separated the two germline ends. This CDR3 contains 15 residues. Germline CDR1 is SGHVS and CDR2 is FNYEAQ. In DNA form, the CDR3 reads TGTGCCAGCGGCCCCCGGGCCCCGAACACCGGGGAGCTGTTTTTT. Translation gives CASGPRAPNTGELFF.

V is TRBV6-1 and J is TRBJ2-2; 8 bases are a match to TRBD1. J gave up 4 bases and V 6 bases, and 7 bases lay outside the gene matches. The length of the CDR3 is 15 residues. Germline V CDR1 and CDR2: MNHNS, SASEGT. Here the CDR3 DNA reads TGTGCCAGCAGATATCCGACAGGGGCCACCGGGGAGCTGTTTTTT. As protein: CASRYPTGATGELFF.

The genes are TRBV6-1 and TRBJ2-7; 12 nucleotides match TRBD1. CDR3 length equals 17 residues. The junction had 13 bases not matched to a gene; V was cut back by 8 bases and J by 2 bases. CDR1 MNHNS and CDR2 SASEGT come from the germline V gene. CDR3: CASDRDRGPSGAYEQYF. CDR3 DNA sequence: TGTGCCAGCGACCGGGACAGGGGGCCTAGCGGAGCCTACGAGCAGTACTTC.

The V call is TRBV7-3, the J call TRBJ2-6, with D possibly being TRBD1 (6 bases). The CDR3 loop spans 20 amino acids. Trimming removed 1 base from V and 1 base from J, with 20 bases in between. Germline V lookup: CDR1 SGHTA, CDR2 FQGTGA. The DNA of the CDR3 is TGTGCCAGCAGCTTAAGGGGACACAGGGATCTCGGATCTGGGGCCAACGTCCTGACTTTC. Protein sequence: CASSLRGHRDLGSGANVLTF. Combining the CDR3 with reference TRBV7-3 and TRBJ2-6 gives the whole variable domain GAGVSQTPSNKVTEKGKYVELRCDPISGHTALYWYRQSLGQGPEFLIYFQGTGAADDSGLPNDRFFAVRPEGSVSTLKIQRTERGDSAVYLCASSLRGHRDLGSGANVLTFGAGSRLTVL.

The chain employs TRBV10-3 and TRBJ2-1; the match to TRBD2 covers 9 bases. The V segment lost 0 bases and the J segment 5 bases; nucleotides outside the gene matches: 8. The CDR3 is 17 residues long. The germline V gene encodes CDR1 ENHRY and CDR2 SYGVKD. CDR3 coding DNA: TGTGCCATCAGTGAGTCGGCCGCTAGCGGGGATAACAATGAGCAGTTCTTC. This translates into CAISESAASGDNNEQFF.